This TCR beta chain derives from a study of a mutant IDH1 vaccine in newly diagnosed glioma. At the level of the study: A roughly 60% male, approximately 40% female split and a mean age of about 44 years characterized treated patients. Standard pretreatment was either radiotherapy, temozolomide, or, for most, radiochemotherapy with temozolomide.

Study-wide results and limits: The authors found pseudoprogression apparently unrelated to changes in top peripheral T cell clonotypes.

Time point of the sample: baseline, week 1 (first vaccination visit). Documented treatment: pre-vaccination baseline after standard-of-care therapy. The astrocytomas were IDH1-mutant, ATRX-negative, and WHO grade 3 or 4. Here immunoSEQ multiplex PCR was the method, and the copy in TCRdb shows in-frame clones only, minus some. The sample consists of fewer than 100,000 clones, around 90% of them appearing once. The V end was cut by 6 bases, the J end by 3 bases, with 14 bases between. The CDR3 is made up of 14 amino acids. Germline values: CDR1 PRHDT, CDR2 FYEKMQ (reference sequence). In regard to this clone: The antigen remains undetermined.

The sequenced sample was PBMCs, obtained from a glioma patient treated with radiotherapy, temozolomide or both. This TCR was recovered from a woman in her forties or fifties with glioma. The chain couples TRBV13 to TRBJ1-1; D not certain. The CDR3 bases are TGTGCCAGCAGTCGGGAGACGGACGACACTGAAGCTTTCTTT. This encodes CASSRETDDTEAFF.